A single sample gave rise to the 4 T cell receptor beta chains below, sequenced in a study of OX40 agonist ivuxolimab in advanced cancers. The data were produced by immunoSEQ multiplex PCR, yet TCRdb's version contains in-frame clones alone and is incomplete. The profile shows about 26,000 clones, approximately 86% of them singletons. The sample in question was CD4+ or CD8+ T cells sorted from blood, obtained in a trial of the OX40 agonist ivuxolimab. These receptors were collected from an adult with an advanced solid tumor such as melanoma, head and neck, liver or kidney cancer.

This clone turned up a few times. This chain links TRBV5-1 with TRBJ1-6; D is ambiguous. Trimming pared 0 bases from V and 9 bases from J, leaving 16 bases between. CDR3 size: 16 residues. Germline lookup yields CDR1 SGHRS and CDR2 YFSETQ. As DNA, the CDR3 is TGCGCCAGCAGCTTGGCCTACGTAGGGTTGGGTTCACCCCTCCACTTT. Translation gives CASSLAYVGLGSPLHF.

The genes are TRBV19 and TRBJ2-5; TRBD1 aligns across 9 bases. Germline values: CDR1 LNHDA, CDR2 SQIVND (reference sequence). This CDR3 is 18 amino acids long. V trimming: 0 bases; J trimming: 3 bases; junction bases outside the gene matches: 11. The DNA of the CDR3 is TGTGCCAGTAGTATAGATTCACCGGGACAGGGTTTTGAAGAGACCCAGTACTTC. Residues: CASSIDSPGQGFEETQYF.

This sequence joins TRBV6-5 and TRBJ1-1; D may be TRBD1 (5 bases). From germline, CDR1 is MNHEY and CDR2 SVGAGI. Trimming left V 4 bases short and J 2 bases short, with 11 bases between. This CDR3 comprises 14 residues. DNA for the CDR3: TGTGCCAGCAGTTTCGGGGCCGTAAACACTGAAGCTTTCTTT. Protein sequence: CASSFGAVNTEAFF.

The CDR3, as DNA: TGTGCCAGCAGCTTAGGTGGAGGGGGCCTCGAAGAAGCTTTCTTT. This translates into CASSLGGGGLEEAFF. The rearrangement links TRBV13 to TRBJ1-1; 7 nucleotides match TRBD1. Trimming removed 0 bases from V and 8 bases from J; junction bases left unmatched: 9. Germline values: CDR1 PRHDT, CDR2 FYEKMQ (reference sequence). The length of the CDR3 is 15 residues.